These T cell receptor beta chains were read from a single sample in a study of T-cell memory formation after mild COVID-19. TCRdb reprocessed the 5' RACE reads via MiXCR and lists one record per CDR3 protein. The sample contains 350,000 or so distinct CDR3 sequences, about 20% of which appear only once. Sequenced material: PBMCs or a T cell subset sorted from them (not recorded which). The receptors shown here come from a man in his late teens or twenties who had mild COVID-19 (a few samples of this study predate the infection). Cell type and time point are not known. CDR3s include the opening cysteine and the closing phenylalanine or tryptophan. A D gene is named only where the DNA matches it firmly. Clone size appears in some rows only: once, few, many, or a class for an expanded clone.

j_call clone_size d_call v_call cdr3_length cdr3_aa cdr3_nt
TRBJ2-2 . TRBD2 TRBV4-3 18 CASSQDPLAGGHTGELFF TGCGCCAGCAGCCAAGATCCCCTAGCGGGGGGACACACCGGGGAGCTGTTTTTT
TRBJ1-5 . TRBD1 TRBV4-1 17 CASSQEGTGALDQPQHF TGCGCCAGCAGCCAAGAGGGGACAGGGGCTCTGGATCAGCCCCAGCATTTT
TRBJ1-2 . TRBD1 TRBV7-2 13 CASSLARQGGYTF TGTGCCAGCAGCTTAGCAAGACAGGGTGGCTACACCTTC
TRBJ1-3 . . TRBV9 15 CASSVWANPGNTIYF TGTGCCAGCAGCGTTTGGGCGAACCCTGGAAACACCATATATTTT
TRBJ1-1 few TRBD1 TRBV7-2 15 CASSAPDRGTTEAFF TGTGCCAGCAGCGCTCCAGACAGGGGAACCACTGAAGCTTTCTTT
TRBJ2-5 few TRBD2 TRBV10-1 14 CASSESRGGETQYF TGCGCCAGCAGTGAGTCCCGGGGGGGAGAGACCCAGTACTTC
TRBJ2-1 . TRBD1 TRBV15 14 CATSGDRGLNEQFF TGTGCCACCAGCGGAGACAGGGGGCTAAATGAGCAGTTCTTC
TRBJ1-2 few . TRBV2 15 CASSEDTLANYGYTF TGTGCCAGCAGTGAAGACACGTTAGCTAACTATGGCTACACCTTC
TRBJ1-2 few . TRBV4-1 13 CASSQWGGYGYTF TGCGCCAGCAGCCAATGGGGAGGCTATGGCTACACCTTC
TRBJ2-3 . TRBD1 TRBV20-1 14 CSAIPGQGYGAQYF TGCAGTGCTATCCCGGGACAGGGGTATGGAGCGCAGTATTTT
TRBJ2-1 . TRBD1 TRBV2 15 CASVPRQGAYNEQFF TGTGCCAGCGTTCCCAGACAGGGGGCGTACAATGAGCAGTTCTTC
TRBJ2-3 many . TRBV5-1 14 CASSPPSGADTQYF TGCGCCAGCAGCCCACCTTCGGGGGCAGATACGCAGTATTTT
TRBJ2-3 . . TRBV7-9 15 CASRSPGERGDTQYF TGTGCCAGCAGAAGCCCGGGGGAACGGGGAGATACGCAGTATTTT
TRBJ2-1 . . TRBV27 14 CASSGPSEENEQFF TGTGCCAGCAGCGGGCCTTCTGAGGAGAATGAGCAGTTCTTC
TRBJ1-2 . TRBD1 TRBV6-5 14 CASSYQGANYGYTF TGTGCCAGCAGTTACCAGGGGGCTAACTATGGCTACACCTTC
TRBJ2-1 . . TRBV11-2 15 CASSRPGSRDNEQFF TGTGCCAGCAGCCGTCCGGGGTCTAGGGACAATGAGCAGTTCTTC
TRBJ2-5 few . TRBV5-1 14 CASSRSSLEETQYF TGCGCCAGCAGCCGAAGCAGCTTAGAAGAGACCCAGTACTTC
TRBJ2-3 few . TRBV7-8 17 CASSLPRGRIVGDTQYF TGTGCCAGCAGCTTGCCCCGAGGTAGAATAGTGGGAGATACGCAGTATTTT
TRBJ2-3 few TRBD2 TRBV10-3 12 CAIRGGRETQYF TGTGCCATCAGGGGGGGGAGGGAGACGCAGTATTTT
TRBJ1-5 few . TRBV4-1 18 CASSQALFGFRSNQPQHF TGCGCCAGCAGCCAAGCCTTATTCGGGTTTCGGAGCAATCAGCCCCAGCATTTT
TRBJ2-5 . TRBD2 TRBV28 13 CAAGGKAFRGQYF TGTGCCGCGGGGGGTAAGGCTTTTCGGGGCCAGTACTTC
TRBJ2-3 many . TRBV27 14 CASRINPLASTQYF TGTGCCAGCAGAATAAACCCCTTGGCGTCTACGCAGTATTTT
TRBJ2-3 . . TRBV4-3 15 CASSPFEGSTDTQYF TGCGCCAGCAGCCCATTCGAGGGTAGCACAGATACGCAGTATTTT
TRBJ2-5 . . TRBV5-6 14 CASSSYTPQETQYF TGTGCCAGCAGCTCTTACACTCCCCAAGAGACCCAGTACTTC
TRBJ2-5 . TRBD2 TRBV4-3 16 CASSQDLAGVQETQYF TGCGCCAGCAGCCAAGACCTAGCGGGGGTGCAAGAGACCCAGTACTTC
TRBJ1-1 few . TRBV12-3/TRBV12-4 15 CASSLVTGWNTEAFF TGTGCCAGCAGTTTAGTGACAGGCTGGAACACTGAAGCTTTCTTT